These 21 T cell receptor beta chains were sequenced from one sample in a study of graft-versus-host responses after intestinal transplantation. Here immunoSEQ multiplex PCR was the method, and the copy in TCRdb shows in-frame clones only, minus some. The sample holds tens of thousands of clones, about 89% seen once. These receptors have no known antigen. Source: unstimulated CD4+ T cells sorted from spleen or lymph node cells, taken before transplant. These TCRs come from a human donor who was the organ donor for an intestinal transplant.

This CDR3 reads CASSLGRDYLSYNEQFF. The CDR3 DNA reads TGTGCCAGCAGCTTAGGCCGAGACTACCTTTCCTACAATGAGCAGTTCTTC. The chain uses TRBV7-2 and TRBJ2-1, with a possible D match to TRBD2 (5 bases). This CDR3 spans 17 amino acids. Trimming left V 1 base short and J 1 base short, with 14 bases between. Germline V lookup: CDR1 SGHTA, CDR2 FQGNSA.

V and J are TRBV2 and TRBJ2-5; D remains unclear. V was pared by 6 bases and J by 2 bases, with 16 bases between. In germline, CDR1 is SNHLY, CDR2 FYNNEI. The CDR3 has 15 amino acids. Here the CDR3 reads CASSPDFVAQETQYF. CDR3 in DNA: TGTGCCAGCAGCCCCGACTTCGTGGCGCAAGAGACCCAGTACTTC.

The sample holds a few counts of this clone. The V call is TRBV7-8, the J call TRBJ1-1; a weak D match, TRBD1 (5 bases). V was trimmed by 1 base and J by 0 bases, leaving 15 bases between them. Looked up from germline, CDR1 is SGHVS and CDR2 is FQNEAQ. The CDR3 runs to 17 residues. In DNA form, the CDR3 reads TGTGCCAGCAGCTTAGGTGACAGTAGAATCCTGAACACTGAAGCTTTCTTT. Translating it yields CASSLGDSRILNTEAFF. Drawing the rest from reference TRBV7-8 and TRBJ1-1, the complete variable domain is GAGVSQSPRYKVAKRGQDVALRCDPISGHVSLFWYQQALGQGPEFLTYFQNEAQLDKSGLPSDRFFAERPEGSVSTLKIQRTQQEDSAVYLCASSLGDSRILNTEAFFGQGTRLTVV.

The V call is TRBV18, the J call TRBJ2-5, with 7 positions matching TRBD2. The CDR3 is 11 residues long. The V and J ends lost 8 bases and 5 bases, in that order; junction bases with no gene match: 2. Per germline, CDR1 KGHSH and CDR2 LQKENI. The CDR3, as DNA: TGTGCCAGCACCGGGGGGGAGACCCAGTACTTC. It encodes CASTGGETQYF. The full variable domain, in which reference TRBV18 and TRBJ2-5 provide the parts outside the CDR3, is NAGVMQNPRHLVRRRGQEARLRCSPMKGHSHVYWYRQLPEEGLKFMVYLQKENIIDESGMPKERFSAEFPKEGPSILRIQQVVRGDSAAYFCASTGGETQYFGPGTRLLVL.

J is TRBJ1-2 and V is TRBV5-1; no clear D gene. Per germline, CDR1 SGHRS and CDR2 YFSETQ. The CDR3 length is 16 residues. The germline V and J ends were trimmed by 1 base and 3 bases, with 16 bases remaining between them. The CDR3 sequence is CASSLSGRGSDYGYTF. Here the CDR3 DNA reads TGCGCCAGCAGCTTGTCTGGGCGCGGGTCCGACTATGGCTACACCTTC.

The gene calls are TRBV20-1 and TRBJ1-4; 7 bases fit TRBD1. V shed 2 bases, J shed 15 bases, and the junction held 6 bases outside the gene matches. The germline gives CDR1 DFQATT, CDR2 SNEGSKA (reference sequence). The CDR3 contains 11 residues. Written as DNA, the CDR3 is TGCAGTGCTAGAAAGACGACAGGGATGTTTTTT. As protein: CSARKTTGMFF.

The rearrangement links TRBV2 to TRBJ2-7, with TRBD1 as a possible D gene (5 bases). The V end was cut by 4 bases, the J end by 2 bases, with 12 bases between. The V gene's germline CDR1 is SNHLY and CDR2 FYNNEI. The CDR3 sequence is 14 residues long. CDR3 sequence reads: CASSASRDAYEQYF. CDR3 DNA sequence: TGTGCCAGCAGTGCGAGCAGGGATGCCTACGAGCAGTACTTC.

The count of this clone is one. As the CDR3 is not closed by the conserved phenylalanine or tryptophan, this likely results from a read error. This sequence joins TRBV7-7 and TRBJ2-7; 8 bases map to TRBD1. CDR3 length: 12 amino acids. Per the germline V gene, CDR1 is SSHAT and CDR2 is FNYEAQ (reference sequence). The CDR3 is CASSKGQGEQYL. The CDR3 region has the DNA TGTGCTAGCAGCAAAGGACAGGGCGAGCAGTACCTC.

This clone was picked up a small number of times. The J gene is TRBJ1-1, the V gene TRBV7-9; 8 bases align to TRBD1. The CDR3 loop spans 14 amino acids. The germline V gene encodes CDR1 SEHNR and CDR2 FQNEAQ (reference sequence). The V and J ends lost 2 bases and 4 bases, in that order; junction bases with no gene match: 3. CDR3 in amino acids: CASSLQGASTEAFF. The CDR3, as DNA: TGTGCCAGCAGCTTACAGGGGGCGAGCACTGAAGCTTTCTTT.

The chain carries TRBV18 and TRBJ2-7, with TRBD2 matching 9 bases. Losses at the gene ends were 3 bases for V and 2 bases for J; bases not matched to a gene: 11. CDR1 and CDR2 (germline): KGHSH, LQKENI. This CDR3 has 17 amino acids. CDR3 residues: CASSPVGGLAPTYEQYF. CDR3 DNA sequence: TGTGCCAGCTCACCGGTAGGAGGACTAGCGCCTACCTACGAGCAGTACTTC.

The chain employs TRBV6-6 and TRBJ2-7; D possibly corresponds to TRBD2 (5 bases). Germline lookup yields CDR1 MNHNY and CDR2 SVGAGI (reference sequence). Deletions cut 4 bases from V and 5 bases from J, with 18 bases between. The CDR3 runs to 15 residues. This chain's CDR3 is CASSSNTGFNHEQYF. As DNA, the CDR3 is TGTGCCAGCAGTTCCAACACGGGGTTTAATCACGAGCAGTACTTC.

This sequence joins TRBV5-6 and TRBJ2-2; 10 bases are shared with TRBD1. The CDR3 totals 17 residues. The ends lost 0 bases at V and 1 base at J; junction bases unmatched: 3. The germline gives CDR1 SGHDT, CDR2 YYEEEE. CDR3 in DNA: TGTGCCAGCAGCTTGGAGACAGGGGGCAGGAACACCGGGGAGCTGTTTTTT. Translated, it gives CASSLETGGRNTGELFF.

The V call is TRBV6-5, the J call TRBJ2-7, with D perhaps TRBD1 (6 bases). The germline V gene encodes CDR1 MNHEY and CDR2 SVGAGI. Trimming took off 5 bases at V and 2 bases at J, with 10 bases between the two ends. This CDR3 has 13 residues. Written as DNA, the CDR3 is TGTGCCAGCAGTATACAGGGTGCCTACGAGCAGTACTTC. Translated: CASSIQGAYEQYF.

V and J are TRBV28 and TRBJ1-2; perhaps TRBD1 as D (5 bases). V lost 6 bases, J lost 4 bases, and 12 bases lay in between. CDR1 is MDHEN and CDR2 is SYDVKM in the germline V gene. The CDR3 extends over 13 amino acids. Written as DNA, the CDR3 is TGTGCCAGCAGCCTCAGGGAACCCTATGGCTACACCTTC. Translating gives CASSLREPYGYTF.

V is TRBV19 and J is TRBJ2-1, with D possibly being TRBD2 (5 bases). The V and J ends lost 7 bases and 0 bases respectively, with 10 bases between them. The CDR3 spans 14 residues. Per the germline V gene, CDR1 is LNHDA and CDR2 is SQIVND (reference sequence). In nucleotides, the CDR3 is TGTGCCAGTAAATGGGCGGGCTCCTACAATGAGCAGTTCTTC. Translating it yields CASKWAGSYNEQFF.

The chain carries TRBV10-3 and TRBJ2-5; 9 bases map to TRBD1. Germline CDR1 reads ENHRY; CDR2 reads SYGVKD. Trimming took 2 bases from V and 4 from J; bases not matched to a gene: 8. This CDR3 has 16 residues. In DNA, the CDR3 is TGTGCCATCAGTGAGCTTCTAAAGGGACAGGGAGAGACCCAGTACTTC. As protein: CAISELLKGQGETQYF.

This rearrangement joins TRBV19 to TRBJ2-7, with TRBD1 matching 10 bases. Germline lookup yields CDR1 LNHDA and CDR2 SQIVND (reference sequence). The CDR3 is 15 amino acids. Trimming removed 6 bases from V and 0 bases from J; junction bases left unmatched: 5. The CDR3 DNA follows: TGTGCCAGTAGCGTGCGACAGGGGGCCTCCTACGAGCAGTACTTC. This encodes CASSVRQGASYEQYF.

The chain carries TRBV6-5 and TRBJ2-7, with D maybe TRBD2 (5 bases). This CDR3 contains 15 residues. Germline V CDR1 and CDR2: MNHEY, SVGAGI. Trimming took off 2 bases at V and 0 bases at J, with 11 bases between the two ends. The CDR3 DNA sequence: TGTGCCAGCAGTTACGAGTCTGGGAGCTCCTACGAGCAGTACTTC. Its protein product is CASSYESGSSYEQYF.

Here the CDR3 reads CASSERDRGHHEQFF. The DNA for the CDR3 is TGTGCCAGCAGCGAACGGGACAGGGGTCACCATGAGCAGTTCTTC. This chain connects TRBV9 to TRBJ2-1; 10 bases map to TRBD1. Germline V CDR1 and CDR2: SGDLS, YYNGEE. V shed 3 bases and J 8 bases; nucleotides not matched to a gene: 8. This CDR3 comprises 15 residues.

The J gene is TRBJ1-4, the V gene TRBV28; D is possibly TRBD1 (5 bases). Germline V gene lookup returns CDR1 MDHEN and CDR2 SYDVKM. The CDR3 extends over 14 amino acids. Trimming shortened V by 6 bases and J by 4 bases, and 12 bases separated the two germline ends. The CDR3 region has the DNA TGTGCCAGCAGACCAGGGTTTTATAATGAAAAACTGTTTTTT. This translates into CASRPGFYNEKLFF.

This clone was seen a few times. The genes are TRBV9 and TRBJ2-7, with TRBD2 matching over 11 bases. After removal of 3 bases from V and 5 bases from J, the junction contained 4 bases not matched to a gene. CDR1 and CDR2 from the germline V gene are SGDLS and YYNGEE. The CDR3 is made up of 14 amino acids. The DNA for the CDR3 is TGTGCCAGCAGCGGTAGCGGGAGGGGGAACGAGCAGTACTTC. It translates to CASSGSGRGNEQYF.